Each of the 5 T cell receptor beta chains below was sequenced from the same sample in a study of post-analysis software for immune sequencing data. Study outcomes and limitations: About five TRBV segments occurring more often in patients than controls included TRBV5-6, TRBV5-1 and TRBV20-1.

Presence of unique molecular identifiers characterized the TCR beta cDNA libraries. One entry per CDR3 protein results from TCRdb running MiXCR on the PCR reads. The table includes under 900,000 distinct CDR3 sequences, about 57% detected once. Their specific antigens are unknown. Sequenced: blood. Every receptor here comes from a girl aged 5-17 years with multiple sclerosis.

This chain links TRBV20-1 with TRBJ2-2; a possible D gene is TRBD2 (6 bases). The CDR3 is 14 residues long. Germline lookup yields CDR1 DFQATT and CDR2 SNEGSKA (reference sequence). V lost 3 bases to trimming and J lost 5 bases, with 13 bases between them. DNA of the CDR3: TGCAGTGCTAGTACGGGGGTGGGGACCGGGGAGCTGTTTTTT. As protein: CSASTGVGTGELFF.

The chain is built from TRBV4-2 and TRBJ2-1; D remains ambiguous. The CDR3 totals 15 residues. V lost 0 bases and J 3 bases, leaving 9 bases between the germline ends. Germline loops: CDR1 LGHNA, CDR2 YNFKEQ. The CDR3 region has the DNA TGTGCCAGCAGCCAAGAACTTACGGACTACAATGAGCAGTTCTTC. The encoded protein is CASSQELTDYNEQFF.

This clonotype turned up a few times. The chain is built from TRBV29-1 and TRBJ2-1, with 13 bases that match TRBD2. The CDR3 spans 14 residues. V trimming: 6 bases; J trimming: 7 bases; junction bases outside the gene matches: 6. Germline V lookup: CDR1 SQVTM, CDR2 ANQGSEA. Here the CDR3 reads CSVKGLAGKNEQFF. CDR3 bases: TGCAGCGTGAAGGGACTAGCGGGAAAAAATGAGCAGTTCTTC.

The rearrangement links TRBV9 to TRBJ2-1; D gene uncertain. Per the germline V gene, CDR1 is SGDLS and CDR2 is YYNGEE. The V end was cut by 10 bases, the J end by 5 bases, with 19 bases between. The CDR3 contains 14 residues. CDR3 sequence: CASDTGPIHNEQFF. The CDR3 DNA sequence: TGTGCCTCCGACACCGGACCTATCCACAATGAGCAGTTCTTC.

The rearrangement links TRBV19 to TRBJ1-6; maybe TRBD1 (5 bases). This CDR3 comprises 16 residues. V lost 7 bases and J lost 6, with 19 bases in between. Germline CDR1 and CDR2: LNHDA and SQIVND (reference sequence). The DNA of the CDR3 is TGTGCCAGTAAAAATCTCCCAGGGCAGTCTAATTCACCCCTCCACTTT. The encoded protein is CASKNLPGQSNSPLHF.